A single sample is the source of the 20 T cell receptor beta chains below, sequenced in a study of T cells after yellow fever vaccination. Each CDR3 protein gets one entry after TCRdb re-called the 5' RACE reads with MiXCR. The table records about 120,000 distinct CDR3 sequences, approximately 9% of them present only once. The material sequenced was CD8+ T cells sorted from PBMCs, taken on the day of the yellow fever booster vaccination. The receptors were sampled from a man aged 18 to 30 who received the YFV17D yellow fever vaccine.

V usage is TRBV28 and J usage is TRBJ2-5, with TRBD1 matching 7 bases. There are 13 residues in the CDR3. CDR1 is MDHEN, CDR2 SYDVKM, per germline. Losses at the gene ends were 5 bases for V and 5 bases for J; bases not matched to a gene: 5. The CDR3 sequence is CASSPQGVETQYF. For the CDR3, the DNA is TGTGCCAGCAGTCCCCAGGGGGTCGAGACCCAGTACTTC.

This clonotype was detected a few times. The chain couples TRBV4-3 to TRBJ1-1, with D maybe TRBD1 (5 bases). The CDR3 loop spans 15 amino acids. CDR1 and CDR2 from the germline V gene are LGHNA and YSLEER. The germline V and J ends were trimmed by 4 bases and 6 bases, with 18 bases remaining between them. CDR3 bases: TGCGCCAGCAGCCCGCGGGACGGCGGGGGGGCTGAAGCTTTCTTT. Translation gives CASSPRDGGGAEAFF.

V usage is TRBV4-1 and J usage is TRBJ1-5; D is undetermined. V lost 1 base and J 1 base, leaving 11 bases between the germline ends. The CDR3 is 16 amino acids. Germline values: CDR1 MGHRA, CDR2 YSYEKL. The CDR3 DNA reads as TGCGCCAGCAGCCAAGGCAGGTGGTGGAGCAATCAGCCCCAGCATTTT. This translates into CASSQGRWWSNQPQHF.

This clonotype was seen only a few times. The rearrangement links TRBV4-1 to TRBJ2-1; possible D gene TRBD2, 5 bases. Looked up from germline, CDR1 is MGHRA and CDR2 is YSYEKL. The CDR3 consists of 13 residues. V lost 4 bases and J 4 bases, leaving 8 bases between the germline ends. The CDR3 is CASSPDLYNEQFF. In DNA form, the CDR3 reads TGCGCCAGCAGCCCGGACTTGTACAATGAGCAGTTCTTC.

The chain combines TRBV7-2 with TRBJ1-5; D possibly corresponds to TRBD1 (5 bases). Trimming stripped 3 bases from V and 7 bases from J, with 7 bases between. From germline, CDR1 is SGHTA and CDR2 FQGNSA. The CDR3 totals 12 residues. The CDR3 DNA sequence: TGTGCCAGCAGCTTTTCAGGGCAGCCCCAGCATTTT. Amino acid sequence: CASSFSGQPQHF.

This clonotype showed up just a few times. This chain connects TRBV7-8 to TRBJ2-7, with 10 bases matching TRBD2. Germline trimming cut 1 base from V and 6 bases from J; bases unmatched to any gene: 9. Germline V gene data show CDR1 as SGHVS and CDR2 as FQNEAQ. This CDR3 region has 16 residues. The CDR3 loop reads CASSLVPSGGEGEQYF. CDR3 bases: TGTGCCAGCAGCTTAGTTCCTAGCGGGGGAGAGGGCGAGCAGTACTTC.

This sequence joins TRBV4-1 and TRBJ2-7, with 11 bases identical to TRBD1. CDR1 is MGHRA and CDR2 is YSYEKL in the germline V gene. The CDR3 contains 14 residues. The trim removed 4 bases at V and 3 bases at J, leaving 2 bases unmatched. CDR3 bases: TGCGCCAGCAGCCGCGGGACAGGGGGCTACGAGCAGTACGTC. Residues: CASSRGTGGYEQYV.

This clonotype has only a few counts. The chain links TRBV4-1 to TRBJ1-5; the D gene is possibly TRBD1 (6 bases). V was shortened by 0 bases and J by 0 bases, with 18 bases between the two germline ends. Germline assignment: CDR1 MGHRA and CDR2 YSYEKL. The CDR3 loop spans 19 amino acids. The CDR3 protein is CASSQDFRPGEGSNQPQHF. The CDR3 DNA reads as TGCGCCAGCAGCCAAGATTTCCGGCCAGGGGAAGGTAGCAATCAGCCCCAGCATTTT.

Ten or more counts support this clonotype. The chain links TRBV12-3 or TRBV12-4 to TRBJ2-7; TRBD2 matches at 8 bases. The CDR3 is 12 residues long. J gave up 5 bases and V 5 bases, and 2 bases lay outside the gene matches. The CDR3 protein is CASSPGGDEQYF. The CDR3 DNA is TGTGCCAGCAGTCCCGGGGGGGACGAGCAGTACTTC.

The V call is TRBV10-2, the J call TRBJ2-3; D may be TRBD1 (5 bases). Germline V gene data show CDR1 as WSHSY and CDR2 as SAAADI. This CDR3 region has 16 residues. V lost 1 base, J lost 0 bases, and 11 bases lay in between. In nucleotides, the CDR3 is TGCGCCAGCAGTGAGTTCAATGGGGCCAGCACAGATACGCAGTATTTT. Its translation is CASSEFNGASTDTQYF.

This clonotype was seen more than once but under ten times. The rearrangement joins TRBV27 to TRBJ1-1, with D possibly TRBD1 on 5 matching bases. The CDR3 runs 13 residues. Trimming cost V 7 bases and J 1 base, with 10 bases left between them. The germline CDR1 and CDR2 sequences are MNHEY and SMNVEV (reference sequence). CDR3 protein: CASIGVTNTEAFF. Here the CDR3 DNA reads TGTGCCAGCATAGGGGTCACGAACACTGAAGCTTTCTTT.

This chain connects TRBV6-5 to TRBJ2-1; a possible D gene is TRBD1 (6 bases). V was shortened by 0 bases and J by 10 bases, with 19 bases between the two germline ends. The CDR3 contains 16 residues. CDR1 and CDR2 from the germline V gene are MNHEY and SVGAGI. CDR3 protein: CASSYSIGTLMGEQFF. In DNA, the CDR3 is TGTGCCAGCAGTTACTCGATCGGGACATTAATGGGGGAGCAGTTCTTC.

This clonotype was seen a handful of times. CDR3 DNA: TGCAGTGCTAGAGATCTCGGACAGGGGAACTACGAGCAGTACTTC. It yields the protein CSARDLGQGNYEQYF. The chain joins TRBV20-1 to TRBJ2-7; 9 bases agree with TRBD1. This CDR3 has 15 residues. V lost 0 bases, J lost 3 bases, and 6 bases stayed unmatched. The germline V gene has CDR1 DFQATT and CDR2 SNEGSKA (reference sequence).

This clonotype was picked up many times. V gene TRBV6-4 combines with J gene TRBJ1-1, with D unresolved. The V and J ends lost 5 bases and 0 bases respectively, with 7 bases between them. Germline V CDR1 and CDR2: MRHNA, SNTAGT. This CDR3 has 13 residues. The CDR3 DNA sequence: TGTGCCAGCAGTCTTACAGTGAACACTGAAGCTTTCTTT. It codes for CASSLTVNTEAFF.

This clonotype was detected many times. The chain couples TRBV15 to TRBJ2-7; D unresolved. The CDR3 runs 16 residues. Per germline, CDR1 LNHNV and CDR2 YYDKDF (reference sequence). Trimming stripped 0 bases from V and 0 bases from J, with 12 bases between. CDR3 amino acids: CATSRDSAVGSYEQYF. In nucleotides, the CDR3 is TGTGCCACCAGCAGAGATTCGGCCGTTGGCTCCTACGAGCAGTACTTC.

This clonotype was seen a handful of times. The V gene is TRBV6-5, the J gene TRBJ2-5; D may match TRBD1 or TRBD2 (5 bases each). There are 15 residues in the CDR3. The V gene lost 5 bases and the J gene lost 3 bases, with 16 bases spanning the gap. Germline lookup yields CDR1 MNHEY and CDR2 SVGAGI. The CDR3 DNA sequence: TGTGCCAGCAGTCCCAGACTCGGGGCGGAAGAGACCCAGTACTTC. Translating it yields CASSPRLGAEETQYF.

This clonotype has ten or more counts. The rearrangement joins TRBV21-1 to TRBJ2-5; the table's D call TRBD1 went unverified against the DNA. TRBV21-1 is a known pseudogene. The CDR3 covers 17 residues. The CDR3 loop is CASSKDRPGPPFGTQYF. The DNA for the CDR3 is TGTGCCAGCAGCAAAGACCGCCCGGGCCCCCCATTTGGGACCCAGTACTTC.

Only a few counts were recorded for this clonotype. The rearrangement links TRBV12-3 or TRBV12-4 to TRBJ2-1; 10 nucleotides match TRBD1. The length of the CDR3 is 16 residues. The ends lost 6 bases at V and 6 bases at J; junction bases unmatched: 11. CDR3 amino acids: CASSPTGTGVGNEQFF. The CDR3 DNA reads as TGTGCCAGCAGCCCAACCGGGACAGGGGTCGGCAATGAGCAGTTCTTC.

This chain connects TRBV27 to TRBJ2-2; D is uncertain. Trimming cost V 2 bases and J 4 bases, with 5 bases left between them. The CDR3 covers 13 residues. The germline V gene encodes CDR1 MNHEY and CDR2 SMNVEV (reference sequence). CDR3 nucleotide sequence: TGTGCCAGCAGTTTAGGCATCACCGGGGAGCTGTTTTTT. Its translation: CASSLGITGELFF.

This clonotype occurred a few times. The DNA for the CDR3 is TGCGCCAGCAGTCAGCCCGGACCAGGCAATGAGCAGTTCTTC. Its protein product is CASSQPGPGNEQFF. J is TRBJ2-1 and V is TRBV23-1; D gene ambiguous. TRBV23-1 is labeled an ORF, and its function is uncertain. The CDR3 runs 14 residues. Trimming took off 3 bases at V and 6 bases at J, with 12 bases between the two ends.